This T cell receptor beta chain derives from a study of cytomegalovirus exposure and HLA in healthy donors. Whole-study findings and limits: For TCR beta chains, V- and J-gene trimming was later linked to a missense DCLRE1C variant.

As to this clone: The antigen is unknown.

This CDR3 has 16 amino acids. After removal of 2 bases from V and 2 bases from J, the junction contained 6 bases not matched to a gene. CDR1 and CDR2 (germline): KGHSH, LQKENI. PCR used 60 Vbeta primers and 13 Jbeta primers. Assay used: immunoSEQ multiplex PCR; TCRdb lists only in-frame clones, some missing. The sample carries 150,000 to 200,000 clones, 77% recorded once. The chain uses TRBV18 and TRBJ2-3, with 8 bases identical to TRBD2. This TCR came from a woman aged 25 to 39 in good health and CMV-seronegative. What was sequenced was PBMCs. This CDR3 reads CASSPVQRGTTDTQYF. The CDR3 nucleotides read TGTGCCAGCTCACCAGTCCAGCGGGGGACCACAGATACGCAGTATTTT.